A selection of T cell receptor beta chains follows, all from one sample in a study of shared clonotypes between healthy human individuals. Measured with immunoSEQ multiplex PCR; TCRdb has only the in-frame clones, and not every one. The data hold around 690,000 clones, with about 90% observed a single time. Sequencing used memory CD8+ T cells from PBMCs. The receptors stem from a man aged 18 to 29 in good health. Some clones in this sample may be carry-over from other donors' samples. Both conserved end residues are part of each CDR3. D genes are given only for firm matches. Clone size, where shown, is once, few, many, or a class for clones that have expanded.

d_call j_call v_call clone_size cdr3_nt cdr3_aa
- TRBJ1-1 TRBV19 - TGTGCCAGTAGTATCAGGGCCTGGGACACTGAAGCTTTCTTT CASSIRAWDTEAFF
- TRBJ2-1 TRBV28 - TGTGCCACCCTAGTATACAATGAGCAGTTCTTC CATLVYNEQFF
TRBD1 TRBJ1-2 TRBV28 - TGTGCCAGCAGTTTGGAAGGGGGCAAGAGGGGCTATGGCTACACCTTC CASSLEGGKRGYGYTF
- TRBJ2-3 TRBV7-9 - TGTGCCAGCAGCTTAGGGGCAGAAGCTAACACAGATACGCAGTATTTT CASSLGAEANTDTQYF
TRBD1 TRBJ1-2 TRBV6-5 once TGTGCCAGCAGTTACTCTGAGGGGGCGCATTATGGCTACACCTTC CASSYSEGAHYGYTF
TRBD1 TRBJ1-2 TRBV4-1 - TGCGCCAGCAGCCTACTTCTCCGGGACAGGGACTATGGCTACACCTTC CASSLLLRDRDYGYTF
- TRBJ1-5 TRBV5-8 - TGTGCCAGCAGCTTGGGAGGGGGTCCCCAGCCCCAGCATTTT CASSLGGGPQPQHF
TRBD1 TRBJ2-7 TRBV7-9 - TGTGCCAGCAGCGCTTGGGACAGGGGACAAGCGCAGTACTTC CASSAWDRGQAQYF
- TRBJ1-5 TRBV27 - TGTGCCAGCAGTTTATCTGGTTATAGCAATCAGCCCCAGCATTTT CASSLSGYSNQPQHF
TRBD2 TRBJ2-3 TRBV13 - TGTGCCAGCAGCTTAGGGACTAGCCGAGCAGATACGCAGTATTTT CASSLGTSRADTQYF
TRBD2 TRBJ2-1 TRBV7-7 - TGTGCCAGCAGCAACGGACCGGCTAGCGGGATACACAATGAGCAGTTCTTC CASSNGPASGIHNEQFF
- TRBJ1-2 TRBV28 - TGTGCCAGCAGTCGTCAGGGGAATAGAGCCCATGGCTACACCTTC CASSRQGNRAHGYTF
- TRBJ1-2 TRBV19 - TGTGCCAGTAGTATAACTGGGGGAGATGGCTACACCTTC CASSITGGDGYTF
TRBD1 TRBJ1-3 TRBV11-3 - TGTGCCAGCAGTCACCCCTTGGGGGGACAGGAGGCCTCTGGAAACACCATATATTTT CASSHPLGGQEASGNTIYF
- TRBJ2-1 TRBV4-1 - TGCGCCAGCAGCCAAGATCCGGACAGCTACTACAATGAGCAGTTCTTC CASSQDPDSYYNEQFF
- TRBJ2-3 TRBV9 - TGTGCCAGCAGCGAGCAAGGCACAGATACGCAGTATTTT CASSEQGTDTQYF
TRBD2 TRBJ2-1 TRBV19 - TGTGCCAGTAGTCCGAGCGGGAACGGTCGCAATGAGCAGTTCTTC CASSPSGNGRNEQFF
TRBD1 TRBJ1-1 TRBV30 - TGTGCCTGGGGTCCCAGACCTGGACAGGGCAACACTGAAGCTTTCTTT CAWGPRPGQGNTEAFF
TRBD2 TRBJ2-7 TRBV4-1 once TGCGCCAGCAGCCAAGATCTAATGGGACTAGGGCCCTACGAGCAGTACTTC CASSQDLMGLGPYEQYF
- TRBJ2-3 TRBV14 - TGTGCCAGCGGGACGTTGGGAGATACGCAGTATTTT CASGTLGDTQYF
TRBD2 TRBJ2-5 TRBV10-3 - TGTGCCATCAGTGATAGGTCTAGCGGAGGGGACCAAGAGACCCAGTACTTC CAISDRSSGGDQETQYF
- TRBJ2-5 TRBV5-6 - TGTGCCAGCAGCTCCCCGCCTTTTCGAGGTAAAGAAGAGACCCAGTACTTC CASSSPPFRGKEETQYF
- TRBJ2-7 TRBV6-5 - TGTGCCAGCAGTTTACAGGGGAGGGAGAACGAGCAGTACTTC CASSLQGRENEQYF
- TRBJ2-4 TRBV5-8 - TGTGCCAGCAGGCGGACTTTAGCCAAAAACATTCAGTACTTC CASRRTLAKNIQYF
- TRBJ2-7 TRBV4-1 - TGCGCCAGCAGTAACTCTAGGGTCGAGCAGTACTTC CASSNSRVEQYF
- TRBJ1-5 TRBV4-1 - TGCGCCAGCAGCCAAGATCCTCGGGACAGCAATCAGCCCCAGCATTTT CASSQDPRDSNQPQHF